What follows describes a single T cell receptor (beta chain). This record comes from a study of T cell responses to AZD1222 COVID-19 vaccine. The CDR3 has 17 amino acids. The V end lost 2 bases, the J end lost 1 base, and 16 bases lay between the germline ends. CDR1 is MDHEN and CDR2 is SYDVKM in the germline V gene. Produced via immunoSEQ multiplex PCR; TCRdb's table is partial and in-frame only. The sample yields over 65,000 clones, around nine tenths seen once. The chain joins TRBV28 to TRBJ2-3; tentative D call: TRBD1 (5 bases). Sequencing was performed on peripheral blood, taken 28 days after the second AZD1222 dose. This clonotype was sampled from an adult who received the AZD1222 COVID-19 vaccine. The CDR3 loop is CASSLRQVLGGTDTQYF. DNA of the CDR3: TGTGCCAGCAGTTTACGCCAGGTCCTAGGGGGCACAGATACGCAGTATTTT.